These T cell receptor beta chains were read from a single sample in a study of T cell changes during pregnancy in multiple sclerosis. Libraries were prepared by immunoSEQ multiplex PCR; TCRdb keeps only in-frame clonotypes and omits some of them. The sample gives 30,000 to 40,000 clones, roughly 89% of which show up once; 10% is in the top ten. This sample comprised CD8+ T cells from peripheral blood mononuclear cells, obtained in the second trimester of pregnancy. The receptors stem from a female donor with multiple sclerosis, enrolled in a pregnancy study. Each CDR3 is given with its conserved first and last residue. The D gene is left open where the match is weak. Clone size is given for some rows only: seen once, a few or many times, or a class if the clone is expanded.

d_call	v_call	j_call	clone_size	cdr3_nt	cdr3_aa
TRBD2	TRBV9	TRBJ2-1	-	TGTGCCAGCAGCCCAACTAGCGGGGACTACAATGAGCAGTTCTTC	CASSPTSGDYNEQFF
TRBD1	TRBV11-2	TRBJ1-3	-	TGTGCCAGCAGCTCGGCGGGACAGGGTCTCTCTGGAAACACCATATATTTT	CASSSAGQGLSGNTIYF
TRBD1	TRBV27	TRBJ1-2	-	TGTGCCAGCAGTTTGAGTGTGGGGACAGGGGGCTACTATGGCTACACCTTC	CASSLSVGTGGYYGYTF
TRBD1	TRBV27	TRBJ1-1	-	TGTGCCAGCAGTCCGACAGGGGGAAATACTGAAGCTTTCTTT	CASSPTGGNTEAFF
TRBD2	TRBV10-3	TRBJ2-1	-	TGTGCCATCAGTGAAGCGGGAGGGCCGTCCGATGAGCAGTTCTTC	CAISEAGGPSDEQFF
-	TRBV7-6	TRBJ2-2	-	TGTGCCAGCAGCTACCCTCGGGGTCCAAACACCGGGGAGCTGTTTTTT	CASSYPRGPNTGELFF
-	TRBV27	TRBJ1-2	-	TGTGCCAGCAGGGGGCGGTATGGCTACACCTTC	CASRGRYGYTF
TRBD2	TRBV4-2	TRBJ2-1	once	TGTGCCAGCAGCCAAGTTAGCGGGAGTTACGCCTACAATGAGCAGTTCTTC	CASSQVSGSYAYNEQFF
-	TRBV28	TRBJ1-4	few	TGTGCCAGCAGTTTATTGGTGGACAGTGAAAAACTGTTTTTT	CASSLLVDSEKLFF
TRBD2	TRBV5-1	TRBJ2-1	once	TGCGCCAGCAGCCCTGGACTAGCGGGGTATGAGCAGTTCTTC	CASSPGLAGYEQFF
-	TRBV4-1	TRBJ2-7	-	TGCGCCAGCAGCCAAGATTCAGGGTTCCCTGGGTACGAGCAGTACTTC	CASSQDSGFPGYEQYF
-	TRBV19	TRBJ2-1	-	TGTGCCAGTAGCCAGGGTAGGGATGAGCAGTTCTTC	CASSQGRDEQFF
TRBD1	TRBV19	TRBJ1-1	-	TGTGCCAGTAGTACGCGGCCGGGACAGGGGGACACTGAAGCTTTCTTT	CASSTRPGQGDTEAFF
-	TRBV5-6	TRBJ1-5	-	TGTGCCAGCAGCTCCGGGGGACAGCCCCAGCATTTT	CASSSGGQPQHF
-	TRBV27	TRBJ2-1	-	TGTGCCAGCAGTTTAGATTTGAGAGATGAGCAGTTCTTC	CASSLDLRDEQFF
TRBD2	TRBV9	TRBJ2-5	-	TGTGCCAGCAGCCCGGGGGGTGGGGAGACCCAGTACTTC	CASSPGGGETQYF
TRBD2	TRBV7-9	TRBJ2-2	-	TGTGCCAGCAGCCGAGGAGCGGGGGGGCCGAACACCGGGGAGCTGTTTTTT	CASSRGAGGPNTGELFF
-	TRBV10-3	TRBJ1-1	-	TGTGCCATCAGTGAGTCGTGGGGGCGAGGCACTGAAGCTTTCTTT	CAISESWGRGTEAFF
-	TRBV5-4	TRBJ2-2	-	TGTGCCAGCAGTCCCAACGACAGGCGGAACACCGGGGAGCTGTTTTTT	CASSPNDRRNTGELFF
-	TRBV7-9	TRBJ1-3	-	TGTGCCAGCTTCCGCAGCTCTGGAAACACCATATATTTT	CASFRSSGNTIYF
-	TRBV13	TRBJ1-1	-	TGTGCCAGCAGCTTAATTAAATTCGGTAACACTGAAGCTTTCTTT	CASSLIKFGNTEAFF
-	TRBV27	TRBJ1-1	-	TGTGCCAGCAAAAAGCGGGACACTGAAGCTTTCTTT	CASKKRDTEAFF
-	TRBV6-1	TRBJ2-1	-	TGTGCCAGCAGTGACAGCCCTAGCTCCTACAATGAGCAGTTCTTC	CASSDSPSSYNEQFF
TRBD1	TRBV27	TRBJ2-1	-	TGTGCCAGCACGGTAGGGGGCACCTACAATGAGCAGTTCTTC	CASTVGGTYNEQFF
-	TRBV11-3	TRBJ2-1	-	TGTGCCAGCAGCTGGGGGCCCGGAAGGGAGCAGTTCTTC	CASSWGPGREQFF
-	TRBV5-1	TRBJ2-2	-	TGCGCCAGCAGCTTATATCAGGGGAACGGGGAGCTGTTTTTT	CASSLYQGNGELFF
TRBD1	TRBV6-5	TRBJ2-1	-	TGTGCCAGCAGTTCCCCGACAGGGGGCAATGAGCAGTTCTTC	CASSSPTGGNEQFF
-	TRBV10-1	TRBJ2-1	-	TGCGCCAGCAGTGAAAAACAGGGTTGGTCCTACAATGAGCAGTTCTTC	CASSEKQGWSYNEQFF
TRBD1	TRBV4-1	TRBJ1-1	-	TGCGCCAGCAGCCAGAGACAGGGGGATTACACTGAAGCTTTCTTT	CASSQRQGDYTEAFF
-	TRBV6-1	TRBJ2-1	-	TGTGCCAGCAGTGAACTGAAAAAAAAGGGGGAGAGATACGGTGAGCAGTTCTTC	CASSELKKKGERYGEQFF
TRBD2	TRBV9	TRBJ2-3	-	TGTGCCAGCAGCGTAGATAAGAGTGCGGGAGGGTCAGATACGCAGTATTTT	CASSVDKSAGGSDTQYF
-	TRBV7-9	TRBJ2-2	-	TGTGCCAGCAGCTTAAGACTCGTCACCGGGGAGCTGTTTTTT	CASSLRLVTGELFF
TRBD2	TRBV6-4	TRBJ2-1	-	TGTGCCAGCAGTGACTGGACTAGCGGGATTTGGGAGCAGTTCTTC	CASSDWTSGIWEQFF
-	TRBV2	TRBJ2-7	-	TGTGCCAGCTCTAAAGGACATTCCTACGAGCAGTACTTC	CASSKGHSYEQYF
-	TRBV27	TRBJ2-7	-	TGTGCCAGCAGTTTCGGCGGGCCCACCTACGAGCAGTACTTC	CASSFGGPTYEQYF
-	TRBV6-5	TRBJ1-6	-	TGTGCCAGCAGCCTCGGTGGTCTTTCACCCCTCCACTTT	CASSLGGLSPLHF
TRBD2	TRBV7-9	TRBJ2-1	-	TGTGCCAGCAGCTTAGAAGGGACTAGCGGGAGAGATGAGCAGTTCTTC	CASSLEGTSGRDEQFF
TRBD1	TRBV7-9	TRBJ2-7	-	TGTGCCAGCAGTTCCGGGACAGACTCCTACGAGCAGTACTTC	CASSSGTDSYEQYF
-	TRBV7-3	TRBJ2-7	-	TGTGCCAGCAGCTCCATCGGCGGGGAGCAGTACTTC	CASSSIGGEQYF
-	TRBV29-1	TRBJ2-1	-	TGCAGCGTTGAATCGGATGATAACCCTAGCTCCTACAATGAGCAGTTCTTC	CSVESDDNPSSYNEQFF
-	TRBV7-9	TRBJ2-5	-	TGTGCCAGCAGCTCCGGGGAGACCCAGTACTTC	CASSSGETQYF
TRBD1	TRBV5-4	TRBJ1-1	-	TGTGCCAGCAGCTCGCCGGGACAGGGCCCTTCTGCTTTCTTT	CASSSPGQGPSAFF
-	TRBV7-6	TRBJ1-5	-	TGTGCCAGCAGCTTGAGTCCAGGGGCCCAGCCCCAGCATTTT	CASSLSPGAQPQHF
-	TRBV7-9	TRBJ1-5	-	TGTGCCAGCAGCTTAGCGACAGTCAATCAGCCCCAGCATTTT	CASSLATVNQPQHF
-	TRBV7-2	TRBJ2-1	-	TGTGCCAGCAGCTTCGGTCCTGAGCAGTTCTTC	CASSFGPEQFF
TRBD2	TRBV28	TRBJ2-1	-	TGTGCCAGCAGTTTGGGGACTAGCGGGAGGAAGTTCTTC	CASSLGTSGRKFF
-	TRBV19	TRBJ1-1	-	TGTGCCAGTAGTAACAGGGCGAACACTGAAGCTTTCTTT	CASSNRANTEAFF
-	TRBV5-6	TRBJ2-7	-	TGTGCCAGCAGCTTACCGGGACATATGACTACGGAGCAGTACTTC	CASSLPGHMTTEQYF
TRBD1	TRBV28	TRBJ2-7	-	TGTGCCAGCAGTTTGTCGGGACAGTTTAGCGAGCAGTACTTC	CASSLSGQFSEQYF
-	TRBV27	TRBJ1-1	-	TGTGCCAGCAGCCGAAGGGGAGGACGAGAAGCTTTCTTT	CASSRRGGREAFF
TRBD2	TRBV9	TRBJ2-1	-	TGTGCCAGCAGCCCTGCCGGGGCGGGGGGGTCCTACAATGAGCAGTTCTTC	CASSPAGAGGSYNEQFF
-	TRBV21-1	TRBJ2-4	-	TGTGCCAGCAGCAAGAACCAGATAACTAGGGCTCATGTAAACATTCAGTACTTC	CASSKNQITRAHVNIQYF
TRBD1	TRBV4-1	TRBJ1-2	-	TGCGCCAGCAGCCAAGAACCGCGGACAGGGGAAGGCTACACCTTC	CASSQEPRTGEGYTF